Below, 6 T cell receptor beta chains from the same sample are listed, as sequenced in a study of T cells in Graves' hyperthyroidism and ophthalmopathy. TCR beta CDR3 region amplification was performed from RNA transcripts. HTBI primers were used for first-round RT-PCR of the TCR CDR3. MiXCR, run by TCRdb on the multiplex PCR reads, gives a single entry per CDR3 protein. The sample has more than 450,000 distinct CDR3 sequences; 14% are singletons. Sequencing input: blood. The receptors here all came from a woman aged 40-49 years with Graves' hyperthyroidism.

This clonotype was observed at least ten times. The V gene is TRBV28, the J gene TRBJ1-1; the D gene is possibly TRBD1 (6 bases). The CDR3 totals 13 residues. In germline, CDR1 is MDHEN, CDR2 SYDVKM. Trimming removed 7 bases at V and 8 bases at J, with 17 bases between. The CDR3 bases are TGTGCCAGCAACGCCGTGGGGGGGCGCGAAGCTTTCTTT. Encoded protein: CASNAVGGREAFF.

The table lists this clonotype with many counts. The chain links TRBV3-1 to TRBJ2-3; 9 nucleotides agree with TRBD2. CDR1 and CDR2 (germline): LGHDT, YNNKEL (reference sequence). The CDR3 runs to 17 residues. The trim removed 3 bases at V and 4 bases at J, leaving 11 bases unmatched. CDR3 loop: CASSHPDSGSIADTQYF. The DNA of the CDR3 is TGTGCCAGCAGCCATCCAGATAGCGGGAGTATAGCAGATACGCAGTATTTT.

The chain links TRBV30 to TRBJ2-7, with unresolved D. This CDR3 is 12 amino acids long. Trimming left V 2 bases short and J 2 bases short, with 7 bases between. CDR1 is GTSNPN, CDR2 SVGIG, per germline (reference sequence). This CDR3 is CAWSPRAYEQYF. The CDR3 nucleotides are TGTGCCTGGAGTCCCCGGGCCTACGAGCAGTACTTC.

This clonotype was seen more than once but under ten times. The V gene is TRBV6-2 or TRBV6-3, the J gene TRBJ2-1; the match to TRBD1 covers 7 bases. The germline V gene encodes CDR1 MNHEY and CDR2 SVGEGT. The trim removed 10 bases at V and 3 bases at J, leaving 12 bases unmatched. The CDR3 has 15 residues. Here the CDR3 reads CATLRRDSDYNEQFF. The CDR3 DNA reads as TGTGCCACCTTGCGACGGGACAGCGACTACAATGAGCAGTTCTTC.

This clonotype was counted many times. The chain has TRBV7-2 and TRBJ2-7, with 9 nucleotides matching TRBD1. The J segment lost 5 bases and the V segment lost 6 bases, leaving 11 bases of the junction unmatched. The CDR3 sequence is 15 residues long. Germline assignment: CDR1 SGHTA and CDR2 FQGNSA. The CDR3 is CASRPPGTGIHEQYF. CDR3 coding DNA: TGTGCCAGCAGACCCCCCGGGACAGGGATCCACGAGCAGTACTTC.

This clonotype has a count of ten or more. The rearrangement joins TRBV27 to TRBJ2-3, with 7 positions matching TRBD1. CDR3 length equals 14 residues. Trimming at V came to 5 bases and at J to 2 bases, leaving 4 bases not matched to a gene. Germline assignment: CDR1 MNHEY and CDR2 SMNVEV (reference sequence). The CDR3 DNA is TGTGCCAGCAGTAGGACAGGAAACACAGATACGCAGTATTTT. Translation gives CASSRTGNTDTQYF.